These 28 T cell receptor beta chains came from one sample sequenced in a study of spatial heterogeneity in lung cancer. Study conclusions and caveats: Tumor mutation count correlated with how many alpha and beta TCRs expanded intratumorally.

TCRdb independently ran MiXCR on the 5' RACE reads; one entry per CDR3 protein. The sample consists of about 5,200 distinct CDR3 sequences, just under 4% of them appearing once. These receptors have no known antigen. The time point was: sample taken at primary tumor resection. The sample in question was lung tumor tissue, obtained at surgery. These TCRs come from a female donor with early-stage non-small cell lung cancer.

At least ten counts were recorded for this clonotype. The V gene is TRBV12-3 or TRBV12-4, the J gene TRBJ2-1; D is uncertain. V lost 5 bases, J lost 9 bases, and 17 bases lay in between. The CDR3 extends over 14 amino acids. CDR3 protein: CASSLPTDASEQFF. Written as DNA, the CDR3 is TGTGCCAGCAGTCTACCCACAGACGCTAGTGAGCAGTTCTTC.

Relative to its sample, this clonotype is medium-sized. For the CDR3, the DNA is TGTGCCAGCAGCTTAGGCGGGAGTGGCTATGAGCAGTTCTTC. This codes for CASSLGGSGYEQFF. This rearrangement joins TRBV7-3 to TRBJ2-1; TRBD2 aligns across 7 bases. The CDR3 loop spans 14 amino acids. The trim removed 2 bases at V and 8 bases at J, leaving 6 bases unmatched. Germline assignment: CDR1 SGHTA and CDR2 FQGTGA. Full variable domain (outside the CDR3, taken from reference TRBV7-3 and TRBJ2-1): GAGVSQTPSNKVTEKGKYVELRCDPISGHTALYWYRQSLGQGPEFLIYFQGTGAADDSGLPNDRFFAVRPEGSVSTLKIQRTERGDSAVYLCASSLGGSGYEQFFGPGTRLTVL.

This clonotype was observed many times. The V call is TRBV19, the J call TRBJ2-7; TRBD1 aligns across 9 bases. The CDR3 sequence is 16 residues long. V lost 4 bases and J lost 6; bases outside the gene matches: 13. Germline V CDR1 and CDR2: LNHDA, SQIVND (reference sequence). CDR3 residues: CASSTSLDRGGSEQYF. The DNA of the CDR3 is TGTGCCAGTAGTACCTCTCTGGACAGGGGAGGATCCGAGCAGTACTTC.

As to this clonotype: One end of the junction varies from germline; a read error may be responsible. The chain has TRBV7-7 and TRBJ2-3; weak D call: TRBD2 (5 bases). The CDR3 has 14 amino acids. Germline V CDR1 and CDR2: SSHAT, FNYEAQ (reference sequence). CDR3 coding DNA: TGTGCTAGCAGCTTAGGAGGAAACACAGATACGCAGTATTTT. Translated: CASSLGGNTDTQYF.

The table lists this clonotype with many counts. V and J are TRBV29-1 and TRBJ1-5; a possible D gene is TRBD1 (5 bases). Trimming shortened V by 4 bases and J by 5 bases, and 15 bases separated the two germline ends. Germline V gene sequence: CDR1 SQVTM, CDR2 ANQGSEA. The CDR3 covers 14 residues. In DNA form, the CDR3 reads TGCAGCGTTGCGGAGGGGAAAAGGGATCAGCCCCAGCATTTT. It translates to CSVAEGKRDQPQHF.

This clonotype is medium-sized in the sample. The chain couples TRBV5-1 to TRBJ2-1; no firm D call. Per germline, CDR1 SGHRS and CDR2 YFSETQ. CDR3 size: 14 residues. With 3 bases removed from V and 8 bases from J, the gap between germline ends came to 15 bases. The CDR3 is CASSSGQPADEQFF. In DNA, the CDR3 is TGCGCCAGCAGCTCCGGGCAGCCGGCGGATGAGCAGTTCTTC.

The sample holds many counts of this clonotype. This sequence joins TRBV7-3 and TRBJ2-5; 8 bases are a match to TRBD2. The CDR3 totals 18 residues. Germline CDR1 SGHTA, CDR2 FQGTGA. The junction had 15 bases not matched to a gene; V was cut back by 1 base and J by 5 bases. The CDR3 DNA reads TGTGCCAGCAGCTTAAAAGGGCTATCGGCTAGCGGGTCTGAGACCCAGTACTTC. Its protein is CASSLKGLSASGSETQYF.

By share, this clonotype ranks as medium-sized. The chain joins TRBV6-1 to TRBJ2-3; D tentatively fits TRBD1 or TRBD2 (5 bases each). V lost 2 bases and J lost 0, with 9 bases in between. Germline lookup yields CDR1 MNHNS and CDR2 SASEGT. This CDR3 is built from 15 residues. CDR3 sequence reads: CASSETWDSTDTQYF. Written as DNA, the CDR3 is TGTGCCAGCAGTGAAACCTGGGACAGCACAGATACGCAGTATTTT.

This clonotype was detected only a few times. Since a much larger clone is just one base distant, this may be a read error. The J gene is TRBJ2-5, the V gene TRBV28, with D maybe TRBD2 (5 bases). The germline V gene encodes CDR1 MDHEN and CDR2 SYDVKM. Trimming pared 4 bases from V and 8 bases from J, leaving 20 bases between. The CDR3 covers 15 residues. CDR3 sequence reads: CASSSVASGHRTQYF. CDR3 coding DNA: TGTGCCAGCAGTTCAGTTGCCAGCGGCCACCGTACCCAGTACTTC.

This clonotype is medium-sized. The chain uses TRBV20-1 and TRBJ1-3; 7 nucleotides line up with TRBD1. Germline loops: CDR1 DFQATT, CDR2 SNEGSKA (reference sequence). J was trimmed by 4 bases and V by 5 bases; bases with no gene match: 5. This CDR3 is built from 13 residues. CDR3 region: CSASRGDGNTIYF. As DNA, the CDR3 is TGCAGTGCTTCCAGGGGGGACGGAAACACCATATATTTT.

This clonotype is deemed medium-sized (0.01 to 0.1%). The rearrangement joins TRBV10-3 to TRBJ2-3, with D uncertain. V was clipped by 5 bases and J by 6 bases, with 12 bases between them. Per the germline V gene, CDR1 is ENHRY and CDR2 is SYGVKD. CDR3 length: 13 residues. The CDR3 DNA sequence: TGTGCCATCAGTTCCCTTACTCCCGATACGCAGTATTTT. This codes for CAISSLTPDTQYF.

This clonotype is deemed medium-sized. V and J are TRBV5-1 and TRBJ1-1; D ambiguous. V was trimmed by 0 bases and J by 4 bases, leaving 13 bases between them. The CDR3 runs 15 residues. Germline V gives CDR1 SGHRS, CDR2 YFSETQ. CDR3 bases: TGCGCCAGCAGCTTGGAATGCACCATAAGCACTGAAGCTTTCTTT. This encodes CASSLECTISTEAFF.

This clonotype was observed many times. The CDR3 DNA reads as TGTGCCAGCAGCTCAGGAGGAGGCATGAACACTGAAGCTTTCTTT. Amino acids: CASSSGGGMNTEAFF. The chain has TRBV7-9 and TRBJ1-1; no reliable D call. V gave up 4 bases and J gave up 0 bases, with 12 bases separating them. The length of the CDR3 is 15 residues. Germline CDR1 reads SEHNR; CDR2 reads FQNEAQ (reference sequence).

This clonotype was observed at least ten times. This rearrangement joins TRBV12-3 or TRBV12-4 to TRBJ1-5; D is possibly TRBD1 (6 bases). Trimming removed 7 bases from V and 3 bases from J, with 16 bases in between. This CDR3 is built from 15 residues. The CDR3 sequence: CASTRGGEDNQPQHF. CDR3 sequence (DNA): TGTGCCAGCACCAGGGGAGGAGAGGACAATCAGCCCCAGCATTTT.

There are a few counts of this clonotype. The gene calls are TRBV27 and TRBJ1-1, with TRBD1 identical over 8 bases. CDR1 MNHEY and CDR2 SMNVEV come from the germline V gene (reference sequence). The CDR3 has 14 amino acids. The V segment lost 6 bases and the J segment 3 bases; nucleotides outside the gene matches: 6. This CDR3 is CASSLTGGDTEAFF. The CDR3 coding sequence is TGTGCCAGCAGCCTAACAGGGGGTGACACTGAAGCTTTCTTT.

In this sample, this clonotype is medium-sized. This sequence joins TRBV3-1 and TRBJ2-7, with 10 bases fitting TRBD2. The CDR3 extends over 14 amino acids. The junction had 2 bases not matched to a gene; V was cut back by 4 bases and J by 2 bases. CDR1 is LGHDT, CDR2 YNNKEL, per germline (reference sequence). The CDR3 nucleotides read TGTGCCAGCAGCCCTAGCGGGAGTCCCTACGAGCAGTACTTC. Amino acid sequence: CASSPSGSPYEQYF.

This clonotype has at least ten counts. This clone may be a read error of a much larger clone one base away. The gene calls are TRBV10-3 and TRBJ2-7, with D uncertain. The CDR3 spans 14 residues. Per germline, CDR1 ENHRY and CDR2 SYGVKD. This CDR3 reads CVISESGPFYEQYF. The CDR3 nucleotides are TGTGTCATCAGTGAATCTGGACCCTTCTACGAGCAGTACTTC.

This clonotype was counted only a few times. The CDR3 region is CASSFRGRAMDEQFF. In DNA form, the CDR3 reads TGTGCCAGCAGCTTTCGTGGGAGGGCCATGGATGAGCAGTTCTTC. The chain has TRBV7-8 and TRBJ2-1, with 7 bases aligning to TRBD2. The V and J ends lost 3 bases and 8 bases, in that order; junction bases with no gene match: 10. Germline CDR1 reads SGHVS; CDR2 reads FQNEAQ. The CDR3 has 15 amino acids. Based on the CDR3 plus reference TRBV7-8 and TRBJ2-1, the full variable domain is GAGVSQSPRYKVAKRGQDVALRCDPISGHVSLFWYQQALGQGPEFLTYFQNEAQLDKSGLPSDRFFAERPEGSVSTLKIQRTQQEDSAVYLCASSFRGRAMDEQFFGPGTRLTVL.

This clonotype is labeled medium-sized. This could be a read error, since a much larger clone is one nucleotide away. V usage is TRBV29-1 and J usage is TRBJ1-2, with D perhaps matching TRBD1 (5 bases). Germline V gene sequence: CDR1 SQVTM, CDR2 ANQGSEA. CDR3 length equals 13 residues. The CDR3 protein is CSVGRDGPYGYNF. As DNA, the CDR3 is TGCAGCGTTGGCCGGGACGGACCCTATGGCTACAACTTC.

This clonotype came up many times. The V and J genes are TRBV6-2 or TRBV6-3 and TRBJ2-7; D is perhaps TRBD1 or TRBD2 (5 bases each). Germline V lookup: CDR1 MNHEY, CDR2 SVGEGT. Trimming stripped 8 bases from V and 2 bases from J, with 10 bases between. This CDR3 has 12 amino acids. The CDR3 coding sequence is TGTGCCAGCCGATGGGACCCCTACGAGCAGTACTTC. Its protein product is CASRWDPYEQYF.

This clonotype was seen many times. The chain links TRBV18 to TRBJ2-5; D possibly corresponds to TRBD1 (5 bases). Germline V gene sequence: CDR1 KGHSH, CDR2 LQKENI. V was cut by 3 bases and J by 1 base, with 9 bases left in between. The CDR3 runs 14 residues. In DNA form, the CDR3 reads TGTGCCAGCTCACCTGAGACAGCCCAAGAGACCCAGTACTTC. Its translation is CASSPETAQETQYF. Together with reference TRBV18 and TRBJ2-5, the CDR3 gives the full variable domain: NAGVMQNPRHLVRRRGQEARLRCSPMKGHSHVYWYRQLPEEGLKFMVYLQKENIIDESGMPKERFSAEFPKEGPSILRIQQVVRGDSAAYFCASSPETAQETQYFGPGTRLLVL.

In its sample, this clonotype is medium-sized. The V and J genes are TRBV28 and TRBJ2-3, with a tentative D call TRBD2 (5 bases). The V end lost 5 bases, the J end lost 5 bases, and 20 bases lay between the germline ends. The CDR3 spans 16 residues. The germline CDR1 and CDR2 sequences are MDHEN and SYDVKM. This CDR3 reads CASSPNKGLAGDTQYF. In DNA form, the CDR3 reads TGTGCCAGCAGTCCCAATAAGGGCCTAGCAGGAGATACGCAGTATTTT.

This clonotype was seen at least ten times. The chain uses TRBV6-2 or TRBV6-3 and TRBJ1-1; no reliable D call. CDR1 MNHEY and CDR2 SVGEGT come from the germline V gene. Between the trimmed V and J ends, which lost 4 bases and 5 bases, there was a span of 23 bases. CDR3 length: 17 amino acids. CDR3 loop: CASSSLVGSSSLTEAFF. The CDR3 bases are TGTGCCAGCAGTTCTCTGGTGGGCTCATCTTCTTTAACTGAAGCTTTCTTT.

This clonotype was detected ten times or more. The chain combines TRBV3-1 with TRBJ1-2; D may be TRBD1 (5 bases). Trimming cost V 8 bases and J 7 bases, with 11 bases left between them. CDR3 length: 11 amino acids. Germline CDR1 is LGHDT and CDR2 is YNNKEL (reference sequence). CDR3 sequence reads: CASSQGFGYTF. Written as DNA, the CDR3 is TGTGCCAGCTCCCAGGGATTTGGCTACACCTTC. The full variable domain, rest sourced from reference TRBV3-1 and TRBJ1-2, is DTAVSQTPKYLVTQMGNDKSIKCEQNLGHDTMYWYKQDSKKFLKIMFSYNNKELIINETVPNRFSPKSPDKAHLNLHINSLELGDSAVYFCASSQGFGYTFGSGTRLTVV.

By share of the sample, this clonotype is medium-sized. The gene calls are TRBV20-1 and TRBJ2-2, with D perhaps matching TRBD1 (6 bases). Trimming stripped 2 bases from V and 7 bases from J, with 11 bases between. Germline CDR1 DFQATT, CDR2 SNEGSKA (reference sequence). This CDR3 region has 13 residues. For the CDR3, the DNA is TGCAGTGCTAGAACAGGGAAGGACGGGGAGCTGTTTTTT. It yields the protein CSARTGKDGELFF.

This clonotype ranks as medium-sized (0.01 to 0.1%). The chain recombines TRBV21-1 with TRBJ2-2; the table's TRBD2 call for D was not verified on the DNA. TRBV21-1 is reported as a pseudogene. CDR3 length: 15 residues. The CDR3 bases are TGTGCCAGCAGCAAGCTAGTTCGAGGCACCGGGGAGCTGTTTTTT. Amino acids: CASSKLVRGTGELFF.

At least ten counts were recorded for this clonotype. V and J are TRBV28 and TRBJ1-5; D uncertain. The CDR3 spans 13 residues. The germline V gene encodes CDR1 MDHEN and CDR2 SYDVKM. The ends were cut back, 6 bases at V and 0 bases at J, with 6 bases in the middle. CDR3 residues: CASRAPSNQPQHF. In DNA, the CDR3 is TGTGCCAGCAGGGCCCCTAGCAATCAGCCCCAGCATTTT.

This clonotype was counted many times. The chain is built from TRBV12-3 or TRBV12-4 and TRBJ1-5; D is unresolved. Deletions cut 6 bases from V and 1 base from J, with 7 bases between. CDR3 length equals 13 residues. This CDR3 reads CASSPRSNQPQHF. The CDR3 DNA reads as TGTGCCAGCAGCCCTCGGAGCAATCAGCCCCAGCATTTT.